This entry lists 16 T cell receptor beta chains sequenced from one sample in a study of shared clonotypes between healthy human individuals. The assay was immunoSEQ multiplex PCR, and TCRdb's table has in-frame clones only and misses some. The sample holds about 1.9 million clones, 93% seen once. Positive CCR7 selection of CD45RO-negative cells yielded the naive CD8 cells, and terminally differentiated effector memory CD45RA+ cells were excluded. Material for sequencing was naive CD8+ T cells from PBMCs. These TCRs come from a young man in good health. Some clones in this sample may be carry-over from other donors' samples.

This clone turned up a few times. CDR3 sequence reads: CASSLGVGAGNTIYF. The CDR3 coding sequence is TGTGCCAGCAGCTTGGGGGTTGGTGCTGGAAACACCATATATTTT. This rearrangement joins TRBV5-5 to TRBJ1-3; unclear D gene. The length of the CDR3 is 15 residues. Germline CDR1 and CDR2: SGHKS and YYEKEE (reference sequence). V was cut by 0 bases and J by 2 bases, with 9 bases left in between. The whole variable domain, filled in from reference TRBV5-5 and TRBJ1-3, reads DAGVTQSPTHLIKTRGQQVTLRCSPISGHKSVSWYQQVLGQGPQFIFQYYEKEERGRGNFPDRFSARQFPNYSSELNVNALLLGDSALYLCASSLGVGAGNTIYFGEGSWLTVV.

The chain's CDR3 is CASSVSGSTGELFF. DNA for the CDR3: TGTGCCAGCAGCGTAAGCGGGAGTACCGGGGAGCTGTTTTTT. This chain connects TRBV9 to TRBJ2-2, with TRBD2 identical over 8 bases. The trim removed 1 base at V and 5 bases at J, leaving 1 base unmatched. The CDR3 loop spans 14 amino acids. Germline-derived CDR1 and CDR2 are SGDLS and YYNGEE.

The genes are TRBV4-1 and TRBJ2-7, with a weak D call TRBD2 (6 bases). Germline V gene data show CDR1 as MGHRA and CDR2 as YSYEKL. The CDR3 covers 14 residues. The V end lost 3 bases, the J end lost 2 bases, and 11 bases lay between the germline ends. This chain's CDR3 is CASSHSPGAYEQYF. CDR3 DNA sequence: TGCGCCAGCAGCCATTCCCCGGGAGCCTACGAGCAGTACTTC.

This clone was detected once. V usage is TRBV7-3 and J usage is TRBJ2-3; the D gene could be TRBD1 or TRBD2 (5 bases each). The germline V gene encodes CDR1 SGHTA and CDR2 FQGTGA. Trimming took 2 bases from V and 1 from J, leaving 10 bases between them. The CDR3 consists of 15 residues. Here the CDR3 DNA reads TGTGCCAGCAGCTTAGGGACGGGGCGCACAGATACGCAGTATTTT. Its translation is CASSLGTGRTDTQYF. Drawing the rest from reference TRBV7-3 and TRBJ2-3, the complete variable domain is GAGVSQTPSNKVTEKGKYVELRCDPISGHTALYWYRQSLGQGPEFLIYFQGTGAADDSGLPNDRFFAVRPEGSVSTLKIQRTERGDSAVYLCASSLGTGRTDTQYFGPGTRLTVL.

The chain couples TRBV6-5 to TRBJ2-7; tentatively, D is TRBD2 (6 bases). Trimming cost V 0 bases and J 6 bases, with 15 bases left between them. The CDR3 is 15 residues long. In germline, CDR1 is MNHEY, CDR2 SVGAGI. DNA of the CDR3: TGTGCCAGCAGTTACTCGGGACTCCTGGAATCCGAGCAGTACTTC. Translated, it gives CASSYSGLLESEQYF.

J is TRBJ2-5 and V is TRBV15; no definite D call. Germline CDR1 reads LNHNV; CDR2 reads YYDKDF (reference sequence). The CDR3 has 16 amino acids. V was trimmed by 0 bases and J by 5 bases, leaving 16 bases between them. This CDR3 is CATSRDRPAGAETQYF. In nucleotides, the CDR3 is TGTGCCACCAGCAGAGATCGGCCGGCCGGAGCGGAGACCCAGTACTTC.

This clone was detected once. This rearrangement joins TRBV7-9 to TRBJ2-7; 8 positions agree with TRBD2. J was trimmed by 5 bases and V by 5 bases; bases with no gene match: 8. Germline lookup yields CDR1 SEHNR and CDR2 FQNEAQ (reference sequence). CDR3 length: 14 amino acids. The CDR3 sequence is CASSPVIAGHEQYF. The CDR3 DNA sequence: TGTGCCAGCAGCCCGGTAATAGCGGGACACGAGCAGTACTTC. Together with reference TRBV7-9 and TRBJ2-7, the CDR3 gives the full variable domain: DTGVSQNPRHKITKRGQNVTFRCDPISEHNRLYWYRQTLGQGPEFLTYFQNEAQLEKSRLLSDRFSAERPKGSFSTLEIQRTEQGDSAMYLCASSPVIAGHEQYFGPGTRLTVT.

The chain employs TRBV18 and TRBJ2-7; the D is unclear. CDR1 is KGHSH and CDR2 is LQKENI in the germline V gene. CDR3 length: 14 amino acids. V gave up 3 bases and J gave up 2 bases, with 11 bases separating them. The CDR3 here is CASSPASRPYEQYF. Here the CDR3 DNA reads TGTGCCAGCTCACCGGCCAGCCGTCCCTACGAGCAGTACTTC.

In the case of this clone: The sample holds other DNA sequences that translate to the same CDR3. CDR3 in amino acids: CASSLGSGTEAFF. The CDR3 coding sequence is TGTGCCAGCAGCTTAGGGTCAGGCACTGAAGCTTTCTTT. The chain couples TRBV7-3 to TRBJ1-1, with no clear D. The CDR3 contains 13 residues. V lost 2 bases and J lost 4, with 8 bases in between. Germline V gene lookup returns CDR1 SGHTA and CDR2 FQGTGA.

This clone was seen just once. The chain recombines TRBV27 with TRBJ2-4; 12 bases are a match to TRBD1. The V and J ends lost 5 bases and 0 bases, in that order; junction bases with no gene match: 11. Germline V gene sequence: CDR1 MNHEY, CDR2 SMNVEV (reference sequence). The CDR3 has 19 amino acids. The DNA of the CDR3 is TGTGCCAGCAGTCCAATCCCCGGGACAGGGGGCATAGCCAAAAACATTCAGTACTTC. Protein sequence: CASSPIPGTGGIAKNIQYF.

The gene calls are TRBV9 and TRBJ2-5, with 8 bases fitting TRBD2. CDR1 SGDLS and CDR2 YYNGEE come from the germline V gene. V trimming: 4 bases; J trimming: 2 bases; junction bases outside the gene matches: 13. This CDR3 has 17 amino acids. CDR3 coding DNA: TGTGCCAGCAGCCCACCATCTCAACTAGCGGCACAAGAGACCCAGTACTTC. Its translation is CASSPPSQLAAQETQYF. The variable domain in full, with the rest retrieved from reference TRBV9 and TRBJ2-5, is DSGVTQTPKHLITATGQRVTLRCSPRSGDLSVYWYQQSLDQGLQFLIQYYNGEERAKGNILERFSAQQFPDLHSELNLSSLELGDSALYFCASSPPSQLAAQETQYFGPGTRLLVL.

This chain joins TRBV5-6 and TRBJ1-4, with D tentatively TRBD1 (5 bases). Germline V lookup: CDR1 SGHDT, CDR2 YYEEEE. V lost 4 bases and J lost 8, with 12 bases in between. This CDR3 is 13 amino acids long. In DNA form, the CDR3 reads TGTGCCAGCAGCCAAGGGGCTGGGGAAAAACTGTTTTTT. It translates to CASSQGAGEKLFF.

This clone appeared a single time. The gene calls are TRBV4-2 and TRBJ2-7; 14 bases align to TRBD2. CDR1 is LGHNA, CDR2 YNFKEQ, per germline. The ends lost 3 bases at V and 2 bases at J; junction bases unmatched: 3. CDR3 length: 16 amino acids. The chain's CDR3 is CASSHPGLAGAYEQYF. The CDR3 bases are TGTGCCAGCAGCCACCCGGGACTAGCGGGAGCCTACGAGCAGTACTTC.

The J gene is TRBJ2-7, the V gene TRBV7-9; D gene ambiguous. Germline V gene data show CDR1 as SEHNR and CDR2 as FQNEAQ (reference sequence). This CDR3 spans 15 amino acids. The V and J ends lost 5 bases and 0 bases respectively, with 14 bases between them. CDR3 DNA: TGTGCCAGCAGCCCCTTATTGTCCCGCTCCTACGAGCAGTACTTC. The encoded protein is CASSPLLSRSYEQYF.

The chain recombines TRBV28 with TRBJ2-7; 10 nucleotides agree with TRBD2. Germline trimming cut 6 bases from V and 2 bases from J; bases unmatched to any gene: 19. The CDR3 is 19 amino acids. CDR1 and CDR2 from the germline V gene are MDHEN and SYDVKM. The CDR3 nucleotides read TGTGCCAGCAGCTTACCCCTGAAAGATAGCGGGAGGTCGACCTACGAGCAGTACTTC. Protein product: CASSLPLKDSGRSTYEQYF. Full variable domain (remainder filled in from reference TRBV28 and TRBJ2-7): DVKVTQSSRYLVKRTGEKVFLECVQDMDHENMFWYRQDPGLGLRLIYFSYDVKMKEKGDIPEGYSVSREKKERFSLILESASTNQTSMYLCASSLPLKDSGRSTYEQYFGPGTRLTVT.

The chain links TRBV15 to TRBJ1-3, with TRBD1 as a possible D gene (5 bases). The germline V gene encodes CDR1 LNHNV and CDR2 YYDKDF (reference sequence). Trimming left V 0 bases short and J 0 bases short, with 9 bases between. The CDR3 runs 16 residues. CDR3 DNA: TGTGCCACCAGCAGAGACGGGACCTACTCTGGAAACACCATATATTTT. It encodes CATSRDGTYSGNTIYF.